What follows describes a single TCR beta chain. This clone was recorded once. The antigen it binds to is not known. No much larger clone is present one base from it, and per-base qualities are unavailable. These data are taken from a study of a mutant IDH1 vaccine in newly diagnosed glioma (dated by TCRdb to 2020 to 2023). With regard to the full study: In the chemotherapy-containing groups, vaccination started alongside temozolomide cycles, whereas in patients who had radiotherapy alone it started 4-6 weeks after radiotherapy. Peripheral blood samples were drawn at six visits, namely V03 (baseline), V05, V07, V10, V12 and V13. Longitudinal TCRB deep sequencing was performed for about two dozen treated patients wherever samples were available for exploratory analyses. Prior to enrollment, patients had been given standard therapy consisting of radiotherapy alone, temozolomide alone, or radiochemotherapy with temozolomide, with the combination given to most patients. Of the roughly 34 treated patients, approximately 60% were male and about 40% were female, and a mean age of approximately 40 years was recorded. The week-35 safety follow-up was designated visit V12, and the week-47 end of study was designated visit V13. Here is what the overall study found, with its caveats: Selection of PBMC samples for TCRB deep sequencing was based on availability. Immune responses induced by the vaccine were seen in over 90% of patients across multiple MHC alleles. No apparent relationship was observed between pseudoprogression and alterations in the top peripheral T cell clonotypes detected by TCRB sequencing. According to the authors, sample limitations meant that analyses of patient blood samples could not be reproduced.

Preparation of the library involved the immunoSEQ multiplex PCR assay. Following the manufacturer's protocol, the hsTCRB Kit was used to amplify rearranged TCR beta chain sequences. Sequencing of TCRB libraries was carried out on an Illumina MiSeq. As for the original processing: The kit vendor's proprietary platform handled demultiplexing, trimming and gene mapping. As stored in TCRdb, this immuneACCESS dataset retains in-frame rearrangements with V and J assigned. A fraction of the clones does not appear; measured against another copy, unresolved V genes explain less than half of the discrepancy, and the remainder lacks a known reason. V, J and clone size derive from that table, while D and trimming were established from the DNA sequence. This sample comprises tens of thousands of clones, roughly 76% of them detected only once. The ten most abundant clones make up approximately 5% of the sample.

The CDR3 covers 14 residues, taking in both the cysteine and the phenylalanine. The DNA shown is the 42-base CDR3, in frame from base 1. The germline V gene (reference sequence) provides CDR1 MNHEY and CDR2 SMNVEV. Trimming removed 1 base from V and 4 bases from J, leaving 9 bases between the germline ends. The time point tag for this specimen amounts to: week 35, safety follow-up. Each vaccine dose, consisting of 300 ug of a 20-mer mutant IDH1 peptide in Montanide, was administered subcutaneously with topical imiquimod. Patients received eight vaccinations in weeks 1, 3, 5, 7, 11, 15, 19 and 23, corresponding to visits V03 through V10. The donors had newly diagnosed IDH1-mutant astrocytomas of WHO grade 3 or 4 that showed loss of nuclear ATRX. The samples were drawn from NOA16, a multicentre, single-arm, open-label phase I trial in Germany that tested a mutant IDH1 peptide vaccine in humans for the first time. Genomic DNA for TCRB sequencing was extracted from EDTA blood using the DNeasy Blood and Tissue Kit.

This chain is built from TRBV27 and TRBJ2-3, with no D gene named confidently. Source: PBMCs, taken from a glioma patient whose treatment included an IDH1 peptide vaccine. The origin of this receptor is a middle-aged man with glioma. The DNA reads as follows: TGTGCCAGCAGTTTATTAGGTATCGCAGATACGCAGTATTTT. It specifies CASSLLGIADTQYF.